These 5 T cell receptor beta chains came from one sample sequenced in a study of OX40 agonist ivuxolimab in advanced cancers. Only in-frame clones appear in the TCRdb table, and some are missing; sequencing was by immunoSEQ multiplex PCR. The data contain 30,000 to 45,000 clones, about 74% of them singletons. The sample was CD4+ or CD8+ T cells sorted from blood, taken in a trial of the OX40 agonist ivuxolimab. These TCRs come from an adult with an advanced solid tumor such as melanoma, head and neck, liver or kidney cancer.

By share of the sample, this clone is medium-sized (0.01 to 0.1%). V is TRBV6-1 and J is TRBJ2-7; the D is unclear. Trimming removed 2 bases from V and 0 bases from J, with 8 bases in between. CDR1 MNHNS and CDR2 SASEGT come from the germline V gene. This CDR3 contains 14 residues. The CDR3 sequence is CASSEHGSSYEQYF. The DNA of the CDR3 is TGTGCCAGCAGTGAACATGGCAGCTCCTACGAGCAGTACTTC.

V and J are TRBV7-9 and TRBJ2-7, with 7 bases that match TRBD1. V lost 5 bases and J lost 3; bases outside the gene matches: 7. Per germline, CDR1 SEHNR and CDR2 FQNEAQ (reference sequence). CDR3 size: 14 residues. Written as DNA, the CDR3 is TGTGCCAGCAGCCGACGGGACAGTTACTACGAGCAGTACTTC. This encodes CASSRRDSYYEQYF.

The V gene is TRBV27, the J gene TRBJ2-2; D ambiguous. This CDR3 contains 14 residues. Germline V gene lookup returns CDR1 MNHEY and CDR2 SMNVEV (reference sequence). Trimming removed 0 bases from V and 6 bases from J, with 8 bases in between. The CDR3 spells CASSLSSGPGELFF. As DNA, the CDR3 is TGTGCCAGCAGTTTATCATCCGGGCCCGGGGAGCTGTTTTTT.

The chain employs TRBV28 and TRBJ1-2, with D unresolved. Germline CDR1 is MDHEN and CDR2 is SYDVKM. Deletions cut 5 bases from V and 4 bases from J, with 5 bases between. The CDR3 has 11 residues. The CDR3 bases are TGTGCCAGCAGTCGCGGCTATGGCTACACCTTC. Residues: CASSRGYGYTF.

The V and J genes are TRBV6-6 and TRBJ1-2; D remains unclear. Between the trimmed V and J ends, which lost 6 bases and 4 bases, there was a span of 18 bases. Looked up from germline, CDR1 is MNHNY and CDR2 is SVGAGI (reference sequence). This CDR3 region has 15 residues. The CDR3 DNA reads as TGTGCCAGCAGCCCCGAATTGGGCGGACTCTATGGCTACACCTTC. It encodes CASSPELGGLYGYTF.